This note documents a single T cell receptor beta chain sequence. The sample originates from a study of blood T cell repertoires in COVID-19. Study-wide context: From the United States, Italy and Spain came samples of acute and convalescent COVID-19.

Methods used by the authors: Amplified reference gene primers provided the basis for estimating nucleated cell counts. Clones were read by immunoSEQ multiplex PCR, and TCRdb kept only the in-frame ones, dropping some. Clone size and V and J calls were adopted from that table, with D and trimming inferred from the DNA. The table includes 95,000 to 150,000 clones, 70% to 90% detected once. In germline, CDR1 is GTSNPN, CDR2 SVGIG (reference sequence). This CDR3 is built from 14 residues. The V segment lost 3 bases and the J segment 4 bases; nucleotides outside the gene matches: 8. The chain is built from TRBV30 and TRBJ1-2; the match to TRBD1 covers 7 bases. The clonotype originates from a man aged 40-49 years with acute or convalescent COVID-19. The sample taken for sequencing was peripheral blood. The chain's CDR3 is CAWRWDSRAYGYTF. The CDR3 DNA reads TGTGCCTGGAGATGGGACAGCCGAGCCTATGGCTACACCTTC.